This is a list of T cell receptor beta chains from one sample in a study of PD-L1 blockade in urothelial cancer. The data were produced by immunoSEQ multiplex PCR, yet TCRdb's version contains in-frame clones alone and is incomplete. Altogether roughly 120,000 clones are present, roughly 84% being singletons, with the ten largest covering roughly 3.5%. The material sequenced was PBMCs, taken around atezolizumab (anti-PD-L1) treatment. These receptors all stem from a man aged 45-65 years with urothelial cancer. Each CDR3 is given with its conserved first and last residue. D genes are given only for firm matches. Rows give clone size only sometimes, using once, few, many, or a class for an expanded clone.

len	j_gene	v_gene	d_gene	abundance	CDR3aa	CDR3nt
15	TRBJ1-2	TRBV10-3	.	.	CAISETREEVYGYTF	TGTGCCATCAGTGAGACTCGGGAAGAAGTCTATGGCTACACCTTC
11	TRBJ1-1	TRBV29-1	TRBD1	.	CSVTGGPEAFF	TGCAGCGTCACAGGGGGCCCTGAAGCTTTCTTT
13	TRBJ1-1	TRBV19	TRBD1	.	CASSQGTVTEAFF	TGTGCCAGTAGCCAGGGGACAGTTACTGAAGCTTTCTTT
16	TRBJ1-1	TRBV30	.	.	CAWSLKMILRGAEAFF	TGTGCCTGGAGTCTTAAGATGATCCTCCGAGGTGCTGAAGCTTTCTTT
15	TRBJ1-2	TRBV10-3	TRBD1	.	CATWSDRGPGYGYTF	TGTGCCACCTGGAGTGACAGGGGGCCGGGCTATGGCTACACCTTC
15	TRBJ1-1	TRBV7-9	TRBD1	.	CASSYGQGANTEAFF	TGTGCCAGCAGCTACGGACAGGGGGCGAACACTGAAGCTTTCTTT
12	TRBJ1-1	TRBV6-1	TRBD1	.	CASSETRQGAFF	TGTGCCAGCAGTGAAACTCGACAGGGGGCTTTCTTT
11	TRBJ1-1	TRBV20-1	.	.	CSARRMTEAFF	TGCAGTGCAAGGAGGATGACTGAAGCTTTCTTT
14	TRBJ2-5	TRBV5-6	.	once	CASSLAEGGETQYF	TGTGCCAGCAGCTTGGCGGAGGGGGGGGAGACCCAGTACTTC
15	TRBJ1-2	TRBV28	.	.	CASSFPTGANYGYTF	TGTGCCAGCAGTTTCCCGACAGGTGCTAACTATGGCTACACCTTC
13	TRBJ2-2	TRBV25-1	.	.	CASTKVDTGELFF	TGTGCCAGCACTAAAGTAGATACCGGGGAGCTGTTTTTT
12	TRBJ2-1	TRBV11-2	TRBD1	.	CASSYRGNEQFF	TGTGCCAGCAGTTACAGGGGCAATGAGCAGTTCTTC
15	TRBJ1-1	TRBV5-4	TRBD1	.	CASSSRTGQNTEAFF	TGTGCCAGCAGCTCACGGACAGGGCAGAACACTGAAGCTTTCTTT
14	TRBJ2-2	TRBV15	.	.	CATSRDLSRAALFF	TGTGCCACCAGCAGAGATCTTTCCAGGGCCGCGCTGTTTTTT
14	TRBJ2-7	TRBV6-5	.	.	CASSGQRASYEQYF	TGTGCCAGCAGTGGGCAGCGGGCCTCCTACGAGCAGTACTTC
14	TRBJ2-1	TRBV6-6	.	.	CASIRSGSYNEQFF	TGTGCCAGCATCCGAAGCGGGTCCTACAATGAGCAGTTCTTC
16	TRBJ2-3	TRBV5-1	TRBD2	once	CASSLGSSGPTDTQYF	TGCGCCAGCAGCTTGGGGTCTAGCGGTCCCACAGATACGCAGTATTTT
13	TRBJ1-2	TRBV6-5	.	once	CASSSRRGVGYTF	TGTGCCAGCAGTAGCCGGCGGGGTGTTGGCTACACCTTC
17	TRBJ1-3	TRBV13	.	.	CASSSMGRWSSGNTIYF	TGTGCCAGCAGCTCCATGGGGCGGTGGAGCTCTGGAAACACCATATATTTT
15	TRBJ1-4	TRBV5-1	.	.	CASSLEAAKNEKLFF	TGCGCCAGCAGCTTGGAGGCAGCGAAGAATGAAAAACTGTTTTTT
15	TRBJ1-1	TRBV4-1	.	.	CASSRDGTMNTEAFF	TGCGCCAGCAGCCGCGACGGGACTATGAACACTGAAGCTTTCTTT
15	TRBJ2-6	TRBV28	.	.	CASATGPSGANVLTF	TGTGCCTCAGCGACAGGCCCCTCTGGGGCCAACGTCCTGACTTTC
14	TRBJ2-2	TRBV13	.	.	CASSPVSNTGELFF	TGTGCCAGCAGCCCCGTTTCCAACACCGGGGAGCTGTTTTTT
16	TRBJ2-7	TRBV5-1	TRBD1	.	CASSTGTGESSYEQYF	TGCGCCAGCAGCACAGGGACAGGGGAGAGCTCCTACGAGCAGTACTTC
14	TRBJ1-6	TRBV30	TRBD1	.	CAWSVIQGSSPLHF	TGTGCCTGGAGTGTAATACAGGGGAGTTCACCCCTCCACTTT
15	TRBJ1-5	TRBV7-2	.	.	CASSLVQGGNQPQHF	TGTGCCAGCAGCTTAGTTCAGGGCGGCAATCAGCCCCAGCATTTT
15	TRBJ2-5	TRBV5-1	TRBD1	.	CASSLISQGAQTQYF	TGCGCCAGCAGCTTGATCAGCCAGGGGGCACAGACCCAGTACTTC
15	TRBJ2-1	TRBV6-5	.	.	CASSYSFLSRNEQFF	TGTGCCAGCAGTTACTCTTTCCTTAGTCGAAATGAGCAGTTCTTC
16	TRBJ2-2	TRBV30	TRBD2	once	CAWREWTSGKTGELFF	TGTGCCTGGAGGGAATGGACTAGCGGGAAAACCGGGGAGCTGTTTTTT
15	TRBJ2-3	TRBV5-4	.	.	CASSLAGASTDTQYF	TGTGCCAGCAGCTTGGCGGGAGCTAGTACAGATACGCAGTATTTT